This T cell receptor (beta chain) comes out of a study of PD-L1 blockade in urothelial cancer. Regarding time point: pretreatment peripheral blood. In germline, CDR1 is DFQATT, CDR2 SNEGSKA (reference sequence). V lost 5 bases and J lost 9, with 14 bases in between. CDR3 length: 11 residues. TCRdb's copy holds only in-frame clones and misses some; the assay was immunoSEQ multiplex PCR. The sample shows under 95,000 clones, around 83% of them seen only once. This TCR was recovered from a woman in her 70s with urothelial cancer. The sequencing here drew on PBMCs, taken around atezolizumab (anti-PD-L1) treatment. V is TRBV20-1 and J is TRBJ2-7, with D possibly TRBD1 on 6 matching bases. CDR3 in amino acids: CSAATGMGQYF. In DNA form, the CDR3 reads TGCAGTGCTGCTACAGGGATGGGGCAGTACTTC.